One sample yielded the 4 T cell receptor beta chains listed below, sequenced in a study of CD8+CD57+ T cells in acquired aplastic anemia. It was genomic DNA that served as the template for profiling TCR beta VDJ and CDR3. In TCRdb, the reads were re-called with MiXCR into one record per CDR3 protein. Of some 150,000 distinct CDR3 sequences detected, 41% appear once; the ten largest clones hold 8% to 9%. Sequencing was performed on sorted CD4+, CD8+, or CD8+CD57+ T cells (not recorded which) from PBMCs. The receptors here all came from a human donor in good health, serving as a control.

This clonotype was observed a single time. The rearrangement links TRBV10-3 to TRBJ1-6, with D unclear. Deletions cut 3 bases from V and 13 bases from J, with 10 bases between. Per the germline V gene, CDR1 is ENHRY and CDR2 is SYGVKD. The length of the CDR3 is 12 residues. CDR3 amino acids: CAISEPSLPLHF. CDR3 DNA: TGTGCCATCAGTGAACCGTCTCTGCCCCTCCACTTT.

Note on this clonotype: Since a much larger clone is just one base distant, this may be a read error. The chain links TRBV20-1 to TRBJ2-5, with D uncertain. V was shortened by 1 base and J by 1 base, with 7 bases between the two germline ends. Germline values: CDR1 DFQATT, CDR2 SNEGSKA (reference sequence). The CDR3 spans 13 residues. CDR3 sequence (DNA): TGCAGTGCTAGAGCCTGCGGCCAAGAGACCCAGTACTTC. Encoded protein: CSARACGQETQYF.

The sample holds many counts of this clonotype. The chain carries TRBV4-1 and TRBJ1-6; no clear D gene. The CDR3 covers 18 residues. V was trimmed by 0 bases and J by 0 bases, leaving 12 bases between them. Germline loops: CDR1 MGHRA, CDR2 YSYEKL. As DNA, the CDR3 is TGCGCCAGCAGCCAAGATAGTAAGGCAAGCTCCTATAATTCACCCCTCCACTTT. Protein: CASSQDSKASSYNSPLHF.

This clonotype came up many times. CDR3 sequence: CASSQDGLTRLHKETQYF. The DNA for the CDR3 is TGTGCCAGCAGCCAAGATGGACTCACACGACTTCACAAAGAGACCCAGTACTTC. The V gene is TRBV3-1, the J gene TRBJ2-5; possibly TRBD2 for D (5 bases). The CDR3 covers 18 residues. In germline, CDR1 is LGHDT, CDR2 YNNKEL (reference sequence). Between the trimmed V and J ends, which lost 0 bases and 3 bases, there was a span of 20 bases.